The T cell receptor (beta chain) under discussion was sequenced for a study of OX40 agonist ivuxolimab in advanced cancers. Study overall: Hepatocellular carcinoma, melanoma, renal cell or head and neck cancer affected the dose-escalation patients. Whole-study results and caveats: Expanded peripheral T cells had an undetermined antigen specificity. Relative to CD4+ cells, CD8+ T cells on average had more expanded clones.

Profiled with immunoSEQ multiplex PCR; TCRdb holds only in-frame clones, not every one. In the table there are about 72,000 clones, roughly 87% of which are singletons. Germline V gene data show CDR1 as SNHLY and CDR2 as FYNNEI. This CDR3 is built from 14 residues. After removal of 4 bases from V and 10 bases from J, the junction contained 4 bases not matched to a gene. Autoimmune disease history or systemic immunosuppression led to patient exclusion. To note about this clone: Its antigen remains unknown.

This receptor was taken from an adult with an advanced solid tumor such as melanoma, head and neck, liver or kidney cancer. The specimen was CD4+ or CD8+ T cells sorted from blood, collected in a trial of the OX40 agonist ivuxolimab. This chain uses TRBV2 with TRBJ2-1, with 13 bases aligning to TRBD2. Written as DNA, the CDR3 is TGTGCCAGCAGTGTAAGACTAGCGGGGGGCGAGCAGTTCTTC. Its translation: CASSVRLAGGEQFF.